This T cell receptor beta chain comes out of a study of blood T cell repertoires in COVID-19. Across the study: Acute-phase and convalescent COVID-19 samples originated in the United States, Italy and Spain. From T cells, B-cell-depleted T cells, or PBMCs came the material, which was cDNA or gDNA.

The germline CDR1 and CDR2 sequences are LGHNA and YSLEER. This CDR3 has 16 residues. V lost 2 bases, J lost 1 base, and 14 bases lay in between. How the authors handled the data: Amplification of reference gene primers provided the estimated nucleated cell counts. Sequencing used immunoSEQ multiplex PCR; TCRdb keeps in-frame clones, though not all of them. D and trimming come from the DNA, and the V and J calls and clone size come from that table. The top ten clones hold approximately 9% of a sample with more than 110,000 clones, approximately 84% of them seen once. The chain carries TRBV4-3 and TRBJ1-2, with D uncertain. The source is a woman aged 80 or over in a cohort sampled during active or convalescent COVID-19. Sample: peripheral blood. CDR3 protein: CASSQTPAGFNYGYTF. CDR3 nucleotide sequence: TGCGCCAGCAGCCAAACCCCCGCCGGTTTTAACTATGGCTACACCTTC.